A single sample is the source of the 2 T cell receptor beta chains below, sequenced in a study of blood T cell repertoires in COVID-19. The data were produced by immunoSEQ multiplex PCR, yet TCRdb's version contains in-frame clones alone and is incomplete. The sample contains 50,000 or so clones, over 70% of which appear only once. Sequencing used peripheral blood. The receptor source for this set is a man in his 70s with acute or convalescent COVID-19.

The chain employs TRBV24-1 and TRBJ2-3; D uncertain. The length of the CDR3 is 16 residues. V lost 2 bases, J lost 5 bases, and 16 bases lay in between. The germline V gene encodes CDR1 KGHDR and CDR2 SFDVKD. The CDR3 region is CATSDSRLFRGDTQYF. The CDR3 region has the DNA TGTGCCACCAGTGATTCCCGCCTCTTCAGAGGAGATACGCAGTATTTT.

This clone was seen only once. The chain carries TRBV10-1 and TRBJ1-5; weak D call: TRBD1 (6 bases). Deletions cut 6 bases from V and 5 bases from J, with 14 bases between. This CDR3 region has 14 residues. The germline CDR1 and CDR2 sequences are WNHNN and SYGVQD (reference sequence). The CDR3 DNA is TGCGCCAGCAGCTACCCGGACAGTCATCAGCCCCAGCATTTT. Its protein product is CASSYPDSHQPQHF.